This record concerns one T cell receptor (beta chain) sequence. The data belong to a study of blood T cell repertoires in COVID-19. TCRdb's copy holds only in-frame clones and misses some; the assay was immunoSEQ multiplex PCR. The sample gives about 190,000 clones, over 75% of which show up once; roughly 6.2% is in the top ten. The sequence came from a woman aged 40 to 49 who had recovered from COVID-19. The material sequenced was peripheral blood.

This CDR3 is CASSLRDRYGYTF. The DNA for the CDR3 is TGTGCCAGCAGCCTCCGGGACAGATATGGCTACACCTTC. The J gene is TRBJ1-2, the V gene TRBV7-2; TRBD1 agrees at 7 bases. The junction had 5 bases not matched to a gene; V was cut back by 5 bases and J by 5 bases. Looked up from germline, CDR1 is SGHTA and CDR2 is FQGNSA. This CDR3 contains 13 residues. The variable domain in full, with the rest retrieved from reference TRBV7-2 and TRBJ1-2, is GAGVSQSPSNKVTEKGKDVELRCDPISGHTALYWYRQSLGQGLEFLIYFQGNSAPDKSGLPSDRFSAERTGGSVSTLTIQRTQQEDSAVYLCASSLRDRYGYTFGSGTRLTVV.